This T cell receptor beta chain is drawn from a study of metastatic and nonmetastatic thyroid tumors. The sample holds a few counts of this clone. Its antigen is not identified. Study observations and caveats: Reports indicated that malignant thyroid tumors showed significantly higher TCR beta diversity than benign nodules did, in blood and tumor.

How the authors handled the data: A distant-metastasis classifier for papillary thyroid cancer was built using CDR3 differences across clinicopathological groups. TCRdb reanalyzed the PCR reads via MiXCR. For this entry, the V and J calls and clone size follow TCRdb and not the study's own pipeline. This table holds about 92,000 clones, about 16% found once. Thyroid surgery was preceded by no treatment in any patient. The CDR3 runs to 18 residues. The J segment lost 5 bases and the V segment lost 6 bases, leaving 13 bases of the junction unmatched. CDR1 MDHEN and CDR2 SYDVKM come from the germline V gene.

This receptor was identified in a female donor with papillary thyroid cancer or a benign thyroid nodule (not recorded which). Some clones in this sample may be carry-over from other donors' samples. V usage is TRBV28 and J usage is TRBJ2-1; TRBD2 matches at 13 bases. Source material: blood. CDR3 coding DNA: TGTGCCAGCAGCCCGACTACTAGCGGGGGGGCGGTGAACAATGAGCAGTTCTTC. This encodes CASSPTTSGGAVNNEQFF. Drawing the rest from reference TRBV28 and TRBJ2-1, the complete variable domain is DVKVTQSSRYLVKRTGEKVFLECVQDMDHENMFWYRQDPGLGLRLIYFSYDVKMKEKGDIPEGYSVSREKKERFSLILESASTNQTSMYLCASSPTTSGGAVNNEQFFGPGTRLTVL.